This T cell receptor (beta chain) was recovered during a study of T-cell reconstitution after alpha-beta-depleted transplantation in children. Preparation of the TCRbeta library was carried out with unique molecular identifiers. MiXCR was run by TCRdb on the PCR reads, yielding one entry per CDR3 protein. The sample consists of 150,000 to 250,000 distinct CDR3 sequences, about 14% of them appearing once. Germline CDR1 DFQATT, CDR2 SNEGSKA (reference sequence). The ends lost 7 bases at V and 3 bases at J; junction bases unmatched: 5. The CDR3 consists of 12 residues. At least ten counts were recorded for this clonotype.

The sequence was collected from a human donor who donated a stem cell graft to a child with acute lymphoblastic leukemia. Source: PBMCs from the stem cell graft donor, taken from the stem cell graft. V usage is TRBV20-1 and J usage is TRBJ1-1, with 7 positions matching TRBD1. CDR3 residues: CSVSTGDTEAFF. As DNA, the CDR3 is TGCAGTGTTTCAACAGGGGACACTGAAGCTTTCTTT.